The TCR beta chain under discussion was sequenced for a study of blood T cell repertoires in COVID-19. V lost 2 bases, J lost 3 bases, and 4 bases stayed unmatched. Germline CDR1 reads SGHRS; CDR2 reads YFSETQ. The CDR3 totals 15 residues. Assay: immunoSEQ multiplex PCR; the TCRdb copy retains only in-frame clones and omits some. The table includes 120,000 or so clones, 85% to 90% detected once. This sequence joins TRBV5-1 and TRBJ2-7, with TRBD2 identical over 11 bases. Sequenced: peripheral blood. This TCR was sampled from a man between 65 and 79 years old who had recovered from COVID-19. The DNA of the CDR3 is TGCGCCAGCAGCTTAACTAGCGGGAGTTTCTACGAGCAGTACTTC. Protein: CASSLTSGSFYEQYF.